These T cell receptor beta chains were read from a single sample in a study of identifying expanded T cells in peripheral blood. Clones were sequenced by immunoSEQ multiplex PCR, and TCRdb holds only the in-frame ones, with some missing. The sample lists 70,000 to 100,000 clones, roughly 86% seen once, with 3.9% in the top ten. Sequencing input: blood. The source is a person aged 18 to 69 in good health. CDR3s include the opening cysteine and the closing phenylalanine or tryptophan. D genes are given only for firm matches.

d_gene,j_gene,v_gene,CDR3aa,CDR3nt
-,TRBJ2-3,TRBV4-1,CASSRRQDSTDTQYF,TGCGCCAGCAGCCGTAGACAGGACAGCACAGATACGCAGTATTTT
-,TRBJ1-5,TRBV6-5,CAIRDRSNQPQHF,TGTGCCATCCGCGACCGTAGCAATCAGCCCCAGCATTTT
TRBD1,TRBJ1-2,TRBV4-1,CASSPQGGYGYTF,TGCGCCAGCAGCCCACAGGGGGGATATGGCTACACCTTC
TRBD2,TRBJ2-5,TRBV30,CACQAPGLAGPLQETQYF,TGTGCCTGCCAAGCCCCGGGACTAGCGGGCCCGCTCCAAGAGACCCAGTACTTC
-,TRBJ1-1,TRBV10-2,CASSEPGTTAEAFF,TGCGCCAGCAGTGAGCCGGGGACAACAGCTGAAGCTTTCTTT
-,TRBJ1-1,TRBV7-2,CASSLALGEAFF,TGTGCCAGCAGCTTAGCGCTGGGCGAGGCTTTCTTT
TRBD2,TRBJ2-4,TRBV19,CASTTSGLGGIAKNIQYF,TGTGCCAGTACGACTAGCGGGCTAGGGGGGATAGCCAAAAACATTCAGTACTTC
-,TRBJ2-1,TRBV7-6,CASSLVRGPGYNEQFF,TGTGCCAGCAGCTTAGTACGGGGGCCCGGTTACAATGAGCAGTTCTTC
TRBD2,TRBJ2-7,TRBV30,CAWSSGSTYEQYF,TGTGCCTGGTCTAGCGGATCAACCTACGAGCAGTACTTC
TRBD2,TRBJ2-5,TRBV7-9,CASSPAAGETQYF,TGTGCCAGCAGCCCAGCAGCGGGGGAGACCCAGTACTTC
-,TRBJ1-1,TRBV5-1,CASSSILDTEAFF,TGCGCCAGCAGCTCCATTTTGGACACTGAAGCTTTCTTT
-,TRBJ2-6,TRBV4-3,CASSQDWGLQTF,TGCGCCAGCAGCCAAGATTGGGGTCTCCAGACTTTC
-,TRBJ2-5,TRBV9,CASSNGVQETQYF,TGTGCCAGCAGCAACGGGGTACAAGAGACCCAGTACTTC
-,TRBJ1-2,TRBV6-5,CASTGFQGGEGYTF,TGTGCCAGCACCGGATTTCAGGGTGGCGAGGGCTACACCTTC
-,TRBJ2-7,TRBV27,CASSLGYEQYF,TGTGCCAGCAGTTTAGGTTACGAGCAGTACTTC
-,TRBJ1-1,TRBV4-1,CASSPGPRNTEAFF,TGCGCCAGCAGCCCGGGACCCCGGAACACTGAAGCTTTCTTT